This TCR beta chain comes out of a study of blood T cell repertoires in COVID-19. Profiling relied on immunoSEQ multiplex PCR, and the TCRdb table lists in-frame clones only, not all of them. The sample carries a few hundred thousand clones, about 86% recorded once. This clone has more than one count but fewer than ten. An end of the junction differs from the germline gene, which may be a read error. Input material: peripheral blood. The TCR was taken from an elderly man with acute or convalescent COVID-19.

CDR3 sequence reads: CASSLRARRAF. In DNA, the CDR3 is TGTGCCAGCAGTTTGAGGGCTAGGCGGGCCTTC. The V and J genes are TRBV12-3 or TRBV12-4 and TRBJ1-2; no reliable D call. The CDR3 has 11 residues.